This TCR beta chain comes out of a study of Japanese encephalitis immunity and Zika vaccine responses. Study-level information: JEV vaccine (IXIARO) was given twice, 28 days apart, before ZPIV. ZIKV structural peptide pools, conserved or non-conserved, or JEV or YFV peptides were used.

This CDR3 has 16 residues. V was shortened by 2 bases and J by 0 bases, with 12 bases between the two germline ends. The germline V gene encodes CDR1 SGDLS and CDR2 YYNGEE. Pooling of TCRbeta libraries followed their sorted cell numbers. TCRdb called the 5' RACE reads again in MiXCR, with one record for every CDR3 protein. The data show around 150 distinct CDR3 sequences, 15% to 20% seen once. Overall study findings and caveats: JEV-pre-vaccinated donors lost CD4 richness to conserved ZIKV epitopes after ZPIV.

PBMCs were CFSE-labeled and cultured for less than seven days with peptide pools at about 0.95 ug/mL each. The sort collected unfixed, live, CD56-CD19-CD16-CD3+CD4+ CFSE-low proliferating CD4 T cells. The sample here was antigen-activated CD4+ T cells from blood, cultured, taken during a Zika inactivated vaccine study. This sequence was found in an adult woman who received an inactivated Zika virus vaccine. J is TRBJ1-3 and V is TRBV9; D is perhaps TRBD1 (6 bases). CDR3 in DNA: TGTGCCAGCAGCGTTTACGGACAGTTCTCTGGAAACACCATATATTTT. It is translated as CASSVYGQFSGNTIYF.